A selection of T cell receptor beta chains follows, all from one sample in a study of neurological immune-mediated disorders. Via MiXCR, TCRdb re-called the 5' RACE reads, giving one row per CDR3 protein. Of tens of thousands of distinct CDR3 sequences listed, around 3.9% are singletons. The sample consisted of PBMCs. These receptors came from a man aged 25-45 years with multiple sclerosis. Both conserved end residues are part of each CDR3. D genes are given only for firm matches. For some rows the clone size is stated as once, few or many, or as a class when expanded; others skip it.

TGTGCCAGCAGCTTGGAGGACACTGAAGCTTTCTTT CASSLEDTEAFF TRBJ1-1 many . TRBV5-6
TGTGCCAGCAGCCGGACTAGCGGAGCCTACGAGCAGTACTTC CASSRTSGAYEQYF TRBJ2-7 many TRBD2 TRBV7-2
TGCAGTGCTCACCAGGGGAGTAACACTGAAGCTTTCTTT CSAHQGSNTEAFF TRBJ1-1 many . TRBV20-1
TGTGCCAGCAGTTCGACGGAGACCTACACAGATACGCAGTATTTT CASSSTETYTDTQYF TRBJ2-3 many . TRBV12-3/TRBV12-4
TGCAGTGCTAGAGGGAGGGTCTCCTACAATGAGCAGTTCTTC CSARGRVSYNEQFF TRBJ2-1 few . TRBV20-1
TGTGCCAGCAGTCCATATCCGACAGGGTCCGTACCCCTCAACTTT CASSPYPTGSVPLNF TRBJ1-6 few TRBD1 TRBV27
TGCAGTGCTACAGGGGAGACGTATGGCTACACCTTC CSATGETYGYTF TRBJ1-2 many . TRBV20-1
TGTGCCAGCAGTCTCTGGGGGTACACTGAAGCTTTCTTT CASSLWGYTEAFF TRBJ1-1 many . TRBV7-2
TGTGCCAGCAGCTCCGGGACAGGGTCAGCAGATACGCAGTATTTT CASSSGTGSADTQYF TRBJ2-3 many TRBD1 TRBV6-4
TGCAGCGTTACATACCCTTACAGGGGAGGGGGGCCAGGAGCGAACACCGGGGAGCTGTTTTTT CSVTYPYRGGGPGANTGELFF TRBJ2-2 many . TRBV29-1
TGTGCCAGCAGCTCGGGACTAGTAAGCACAGATACGCAGTATTTT CASSSGLVSTDTQYF TRBJ2-3 many TRBD2 TRBV5-6
TGCAGTGCTAGACCCGTGGACAGTTTGAATCAGCCCCAGCATTTT CSARPVDSLNQPQHF TRBJ1-5 many . TRBV20-1
TGTGCCAGCAGCCAAACGCGGGACAGGGGGCTGGATAATTCACCCCTCAACTTT CASSQTRDRGLDNSPLNF TRBJ1-6 few TRBD1 TRBV7-9
TGCAGTGCTGTATTGGGGAGCTCCTACAATGAGCAGTTCTTC CSAVLGSSYNEQFF TRBJ2-1 many . TRBV20-1
TGTGCCACCAAGGACAGGGGAGGGAGTGAAAAACTGTTTTTT CATKDRGGSEKLFF TRBJ1-4 many TRBD1 TRBV10-3
TGTGCCAGCAGAACGGGACTAAGCACAGATACGCAGTATTTT CASRTGLSTDTQYF TRBJ2-3 many TRBD2 TRBV6-2/TRBV6-3
TGTGCCAGCAGCTCCCTACTCAGTGGGGGAAAACCTCCCTACGAGCAGTACTTC CASSSLLSGGKPPYEQYF TRBJ2-7 few . TRBV7-9
TGTGCCAGCAGCCAAGATCTCCAGCGGGGGAAGCAAGAGACCCAGTACTTC CASSQDLQRGKQETQYF TRBJ2-5 many TRBD2 TRBV14
TGTGCCAGCAGCTTAAGAGGTCAGGTGGCAGATACGCAGTATTTT CASSLRGQVADTQYF TRBJ2-3 many . TRBV7-9
TGCGCCAGCAGTGAGTATAGGCCAGGAGGTGAAGATACGCAGTATTTT CASSEYRPGGEDTQYF TRBJ2-3 few . TRBV10-1
TGTGCCAGCAGTGCCCGGACAGGGAAGAACACTGAAGCTTTCTTT CASSARTGKNTEAFF TRBJ1-1 many TRBD1 TRBV6-1
TGTGCCAGCAGCGAGTCAGGGAGCTCCTACGAGCAGTACTTC CASSESGSSYEQYF TRBJ2-7 . . TRBV7-9
TGCGCCAGCTATGCGTCCCCCAGTTCTGGGGCCAACGTCCTGACTTTC CASYASPSSGANVLTF TRBJ2-6 medium-sized . TRBV5-1
TGTGCCAGCAGTTCCCCAGGGGGCGAAAACTACGAGCAGTACTTC CASSSPGGENYEQYF TRBJ2-7 many TRBD1 TRBV28
TGTGCCAGCAGCGTAGCTCAGGGGGCCACAGATACGCAGTATTTT CASSVAQGATDTQYF TRBJ2-3 many TRBD1 TRBV9
TGTGCCAGCTCACCGACGACCCTAAAGACCTACAATGAGCAGTTCTTC CASSPTTLKTYNEQFF TRBJ2-1 many . TRBV18
TGTGCCAGCAGTTTTATCCTCGCTAACTATGGCTACACCTTC CASSFILANYGYTF TRBJ1-2 many . TRBV12-3/TRBV12-4
TGTGCCAGCAGCCCACCGGGGCCCGAGCAGTACTTC CASSPPGPEQYF TRBJ2-7 many . TRBV11-2
TGCGCCAGCAGCTTAGAGAGGAACCCACCCCTCAACTTT CASSLERNPPLNF TRBJ1-6 few . TRBV5-1
TGCGCCAGCCAAGGACAGGGGGGACCTGAAGCTTTCTTT CASQGQGGPEAFF TRBJ1-1 many TRBD1 TRBV5-1
TGCAGTGCCTCCGGGGGGATAGATGAGCAGTTCTTC CSASGGIDEQFF TRBJ2-1 many TRBD2 TRBV20-1
TGTGCCAGCAGCCAAGTCCTGCCTAGCGGGTACACAGATACGCAGTATTTT CASSQVLPSGYTDTQYF TRBJ2-3 many TRBD2 TRBV4-2
TGCAGTGCTAGAGATCCCCAGACAGCTAGCACAGATACGCAGTATTTT CSARDPQTASTDTQYF TRBJ2-3 many . TRBV20-1
TGTGCCAGCAGCCTGGGTTCGGGTCAAGAGACCCAGTACTTC CASSLGSGQETQYF TRBJ2-5 many . TRBV6-5
TGTGCCAGCAGCTTAAGGGACCCGGGGCCGTCCTACGAGCAGTACTTC CASSLRDPGPSYEQYF TRBJ2-7 many . TRBV7-3
TGCGCCAGCAGGCCAGGGGGCGCGGGCTATGGCTACACCTTC CASRPGGAGYGYTF TRBJ1-2 many TRBD1 TRBV5-1
TGTGCCAGCAGCTACCGGGGGGGCCAGATCGGGGAGCTGTTTTTT CASSYRGGQIGELFF TRBJ2-2 . TRBD2 TRBV7-2
TGCGCCAGCAGCTTGGGACAGGGACCCTACGAGCAGTACTTC CASSLGQGPYEQYF TRBJ2-7 many TRBD1 TRBV5-1
TGTGCCAGCAGCCGTTTCGATGAGCAGTTCTTC CASSRFDEQFF TRBJ2-1 many . TRBV3-1
TGCAGTGCTAGTACCGCGGGAGTCAGAAACAATGAGCAGTTCTTC CSASTAGVRNNEQFF TRBJ2-1 many TRBD2 TRBV20-1
TGCAGTGCCCAGACCGGGACAGGGGGCTATGGCTACACCTTC CSAQTGTGGYGYTF TRBJ1-2 few TRBD1 TRBV20-1
TGCAGCGTCCAACCACAGGGATCTACCTACGAGCAGTACTTC CSVQPQGSTYEQYF TRBJ2-7 many . TRBV29-1
TGTGCCATCAGTCCCGAAGGGGGGGGTTCCTACAATGAGCAGTTCTTC CAISPEGGGSYNEQFF TRBJ2-1 many . TRBV10-3
TGCGCCAGCAGCCAAAGGTGGGGCCAGAATAGCAATCAGCCCCAGCATTTT CASSQRWGQNSNQPQHF TRBJ1-5 many . TRBV4-1
TGTGCCAGCAGCTTGCTGACTAGCTCCTACGAGCAGTACTTC CASSLLTSSYEQYF TRBJ2-7 many . TRBV7-8
TGTGCCAGCAGCCCCCGTGGGACAGGGGGCTACGAGCAGTACTTC CASSPRGTGGYEQYF TRBJ2-7 many TRBD1 TRBV2
TGTGCCAGCTCGCGGCAGAGGAACACTGAAGCTTTCTTT CASSRQRNTEAFF TRBJ1-1 many . TRBV12-3/TRBV12-4
TGCAGTGCTAGTGTAAAGGAGACTGAAGCTTTCTTT CSASVKETEAFF TRBJ1-1 many . TRBV20-1
TGCGCCAGCAGCCAAGACAGGGCGACACCCTATGGCTACACCTTC CASSQDRATPYGYTF TRBJ1-2 many . TRBV4-1
TGTGCCAGCACCACGGACCGGAACACCGGGGAGCTGTTTTTT CASTTDRNTGELFF TRBJ2-2 many . TRBV28
TGTGCCAGCAGCGTCGGACGGGACACTGAAGCTTTCTTT CASSVGRDTEAFF TRBJ1-1 many . TRBV7-3
TGCAGTGCTTCAACGGGACATAGCCACGAGCAGTACTTC CSASTGHSHEQYF TRBJ2-7 many . TRBV20-1
TGCAGCGTTGAAGATCCAGGCAAAAACATTCAGTACTTC CSVEDPGKNIQYF TRBJ2-4 many . TRBV29-1